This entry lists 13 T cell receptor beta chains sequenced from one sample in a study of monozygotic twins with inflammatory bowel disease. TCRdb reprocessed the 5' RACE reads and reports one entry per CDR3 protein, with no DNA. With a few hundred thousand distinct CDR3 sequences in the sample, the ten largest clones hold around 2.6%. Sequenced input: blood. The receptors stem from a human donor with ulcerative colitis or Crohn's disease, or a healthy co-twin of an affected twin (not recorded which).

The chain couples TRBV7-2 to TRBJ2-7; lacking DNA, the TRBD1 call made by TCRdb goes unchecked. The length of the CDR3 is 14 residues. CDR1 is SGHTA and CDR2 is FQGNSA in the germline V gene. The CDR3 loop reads CASSSRTGDYEQYF.

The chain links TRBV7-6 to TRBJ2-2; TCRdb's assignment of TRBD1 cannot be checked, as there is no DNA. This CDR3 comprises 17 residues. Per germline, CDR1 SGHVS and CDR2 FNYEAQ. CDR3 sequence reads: CASSHLRGQAGTGELFF.

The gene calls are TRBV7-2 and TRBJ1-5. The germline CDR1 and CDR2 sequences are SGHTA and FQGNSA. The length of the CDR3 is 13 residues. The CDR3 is CASSRGREPVQHF.

CDR3: CASSLATGGETQYF. The chain carries TRBV7-2 and TRBJ2-5; TCRdb gives TRBD1 as the D gene, but with no DNA this cannot be confirmed. Germline CDR1 is SGHTA and CDR2 is FQGNSA. The CDR3 spans 14 residues. Supplemented by reference TRBV7-2 and TRBJ2-5, the full variable domain reads GAGVSQSPSNKVTEKGKDVELRCDPISGHTALYWYRQSLGQGLEFLIYFQGNSAPDKSGLPSDRFSAERTGGSVSTLTIQRTQQEDSAVYLCASSLATGGETQYFGPGTRLLVL.

Here the CDR3 reads CASSLLRLREGYTF. The V gene is TRBV7-2, the J gene TRBJ1-2. This CDR3 is built from 14 residues. Germline CDR1 reads SGHTA; CDR2 reads FQGNSA.

Here the CDR3 reads CASSLRYEQGQNNEQFF. V and J are TRBV7-3 and TRBJ2-1; TCRdb designates TRBD1, a call that cannot be tested without DNA. From germline, CDR1 is SGHTA and CDR2 FQGTGA. The CDR3 consists of 17 residues. The full variable domain, in which reference TRBV7-3 and TRBJ2-1 provide the parts outside the CDR3, is GAGVSQTPSNKVTEKGKYVELRCDPISGHTALYWYRQSLGQGPEFLIYFQGTGAADDSGLPNDRFFAVRPEGSVSTLKIQRTERGDSAVYLCASSLRYEQGQNNEQFFGPGTRLTVL.

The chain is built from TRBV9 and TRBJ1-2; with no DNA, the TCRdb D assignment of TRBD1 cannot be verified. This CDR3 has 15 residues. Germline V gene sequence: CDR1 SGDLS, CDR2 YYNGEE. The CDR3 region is CASSAGQVRAGGYTF.

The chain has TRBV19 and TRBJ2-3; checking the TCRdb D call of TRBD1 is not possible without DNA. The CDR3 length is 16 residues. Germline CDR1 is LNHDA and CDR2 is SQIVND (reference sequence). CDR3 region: CASSILSRGLADTQYF. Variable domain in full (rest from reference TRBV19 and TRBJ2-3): DGGITQSPKYLFRKEGQNVTLSCEQNLNHDAMYWYRQDPGQGLRLIYYSQIVNDFQKGDIAEGYSVSREKKESFPLTVTSAQKNPTAFYLCASSILSRGLADTQYFGPGTRLTVL.

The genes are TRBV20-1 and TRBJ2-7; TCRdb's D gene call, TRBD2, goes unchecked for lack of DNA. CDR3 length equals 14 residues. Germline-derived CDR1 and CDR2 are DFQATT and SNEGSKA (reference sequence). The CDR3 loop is CSASRLAAFSEQYF.

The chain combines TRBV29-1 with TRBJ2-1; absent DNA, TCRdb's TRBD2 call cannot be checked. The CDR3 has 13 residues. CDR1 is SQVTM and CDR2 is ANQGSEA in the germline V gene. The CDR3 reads CSVEFLARNEQFF.

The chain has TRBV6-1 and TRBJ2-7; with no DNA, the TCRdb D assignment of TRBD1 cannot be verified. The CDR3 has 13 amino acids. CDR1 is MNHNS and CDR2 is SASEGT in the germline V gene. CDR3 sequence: CASIEDRNYEQYF.

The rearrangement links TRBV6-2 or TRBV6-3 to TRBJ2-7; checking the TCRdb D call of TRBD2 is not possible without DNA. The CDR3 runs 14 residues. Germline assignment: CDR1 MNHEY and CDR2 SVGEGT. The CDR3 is CASSESQDSRAGNF.

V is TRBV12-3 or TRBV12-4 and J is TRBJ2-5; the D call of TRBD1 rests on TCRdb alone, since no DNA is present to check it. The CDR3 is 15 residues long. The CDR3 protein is CASTLSRGVRETQYF.